This TCR beta chain emerged from a study of PD-1 and CTLA-4 blockade in melanoma. The assay was immunoSEQ multiplex PCR, and TCRdb's table has in-frame clones only and misses some. The sample records 32,000 or so clones, less than 90% being singletons. This CDR3 has 14 residues. Germline V CDR1 and CDR2: LGHNA, YNFKEQ. The V end was cut by 4 bases, the J end by 3 bases, with 11 bases between. The TCR originated in a human donor with melanoma. Sequencing used CD8+ T cells from peripheral blood, obtained before anti-PD-1 treatment. The rearrangement links TRBV4-2 to TRBJ2-3; perhaps TRBD2 as D (6 bases). CDR3 nucleotide sequence: TGTGCCAGCAGCCCGGGGGAACTAACAGATACGCAGTATTTT. Protein: CASSPGELTDTQYF.